The clone carrying this T cell receptor beta chain has ten or more counts. Antigen unknown. CDR1 and CDR2 from the germline V gene are LGHDT and YNNKEL (reference sequence). The V segment lost 0 bases and the J segment 12 bases; nucleotides outside the gene matches: 9. There are 15 residues in the CDR3. This specimen comes from a study of identical twins. General study findings and limits: Models predicted less out-of-frame TCR alpha sharing in monozygotic twins than was found. Zero-insertion analyses were open to partial confounding by invariant MAIT and iNKT cells. Cross-sectional statistics underpinned the conclusions; the same donors were not followed.

Template switching (which added a universal primer site) was used, and cDNA carried unique molecular identifiers. TCRdb itself ran the 5' RACE reads through MiXCR, one entry per CDR3 protein. The repertoire consists of around 340,000 distinct CDR3 sequences, with about 12% occurring once and the leading ten covering more than 6%. These data are also associated with another study on yellow fever vaccine responses in identical twins.

This receptor was identified in a woman between 18 and 29 years old in good health. This chain links TRBV3-1 with TRBJ2-4; 9 nucleotides line up with TRBD2. The sequenced sample was CD8+ T cells sorted from blood. The CDR3 coding sequence is TGTGCCAGCAGCCAAGAAGTTTGGCGGGGGGGAGCTCAGTACTTC. Amino acid sequence: CASSQEVWRGGAQYF. Full variable domain (outside the CDR3, taken from reference TRBV3-1 and TRBJ2-4): DTAVSQTPKYLVTQMGNDKSIKCEQNLGHDTMYWYKQDSKKFLKIMFSYNNKELIINETVPNRFSPKSPDKAHLNLHINSLELGDSAVYFCASSQEVWRGGAQYFGAGTRLSVL.